One sample yielded the 27 T cell receptor beta chains listed below, sequenced in a study of spatial heterogeneity in lung cancer. TCRdb reanalysed the 5' RACE reads using MiXCR and keeps one entry per CDR3 protein. The sample has approximately 39,000 distinct CDR3 sequences, roughly 7.8% seen once. Time point indicated: blood at routine non-recurrence follow-up after resection. Material: PBMCs, obtained at follow-up. The receptor set was obtained from a male donor with early-stage non-small cell lung cancer.

This clonotype was found many times. The rearrangement uses TRBV20-1 and TRBJ2-5; D is ambiguous. Trimming shortened V by 2 bases and J by 4 bases, and 17 bases separated the two germline ends. This CDR3 has 15 residues. CDR1 DFQATT and CDR2 SNEGSKA come from the germline V gene (reference sequence). CDR3 amino acids: CSARPIPAVTETQYF. CDR3 nucleotide sequence: TGCAGTGCTAGACCTATCCCGGCGGTGACAGAGACCCAGTACTTC.

This clonotype was recorded at least ten times. The gene calls are TRBV12-3 or TRBV12-4 and TRBJ1-1; D remains unclear. The CDR3 is 13 residues long. V lost 5 bases, J lost 1 base, and 8 bases lay in between. The CDR3 spells CASSTWGNTEAFF. CDR3 nucleotide sequence: TGTGCCAGCAGTACCTGGGGGAACACTGAAGCTTTCTTT.

This clonotype was seen at least ten times. The V and J genes are TRBV6-6 and TRBJ1-2; 8 bases line up with TRBD1. The CDR3 runs to 12 residues. In germline, CDR1 is MNHNY, CDR2 SVGAGI (reference sequence). V shed 8 bases and J 6 bases; nucleotides not matched to a gene: 5. The CDR3 bases are TGTGCCAGCTTAGGGACAGGAGATGGCTACACCTTC. It yields the protein CASLGTGDGYTF.

This clonotype has at least ten counts. The rearrangement joins TRBV12-3 or TRBV12-4 to TRBJ2-7; D is unresolved. This CDR3 contains 13 residues. Deletions cut 1 base from V and 3 bases from J, with 7 bases between. The CDR3 loop is CASSLVRFYEQYF. The CDR3 nucleotides read TGTGCCAGCAGTTTAGTGAGGTTCTACGAGCAGTACTTC.

This clonotype was found many times. The chain links TRBV7-2 to TRBJ2-7, with 9 bases lining up with TRBD1. V shed 5 bases and J 5 bases; nucleotides not matched to a gene: 7. The CDR3 consists of 14 residues. In germline, CDR1 is SGHTA, CDR2 FQGNSA. DNA for the CDR3: TGTGCCAGCAGCACGGGACAGGGTACGCACGAGCAGTACTTC. The encoded protein is CASSTGQGTHEQYF.

This clonotype was seen at least ten times. This chain joins TRBV4-2 and TRBJ2-1; TRBD2 agrees at 9 bases. Germline lookup yields CDR1 LGHNA and CDR2 YNFKEQ. V was clipped by 0 bases and J by 7 bases; unmatched bases: 4. The CDR3 has 15 residues. The CDR3 sequence: CASSQEAGGLNEQFF. In nucleotides, the CDR3 is TGTGCCAGCAGCCAAGAGGCGGGGGGGCTAAATGAGCAGTTCTTC.

This clonotype qualifies as medium-sized. The gene calls are TRBV29-1 and TRBJ1-2, with D tentatively TRBD1 (5 bases). The ends were cut back, 5 bases at V and 7 bases at J, with 26 bases in the middle. Germline V gene sequence: CDR1 SQVTM, CDR2 ANQGSEA. The CDR3 is 16 amino acids. This chain's CDR3 is CSVPPRDPPGGLGYTF. Written as DNA, the CDR3 is TGCAGCGTTCCCCCTCGAGATCCCCCGGGGGGTCTTGGCTACACCTTC.

The chain links TRBV5-1 to TRBJ1-1; D is perhaps TRBD1 (6 bases). Trimming took 0 bases from V and 11 from J, leaving 14 bases between them. The CDR3 length is 13 residues. The germline gives CDR1 SGHRS, CDR2 YFSETQ. CDR3 sequence (DNA): TGCGCCAGCAGCTTGGACAGGGAGGGTTTGGCTTTCTTT. It translates to CASSLDREGLAFF.

This clonotype was observed many times. The chain joins TRBV9 to TRBJ2-7; a weak D match, TRBD1 (6 bases). Germline CDR1 is SGDLS and CDR2 is YYNGEE. This CDR3 has 14 residues. Deletions cut 4 bases from V and 2 bases from J, with 13 bases between. This chain's CDR3 is CASSLGTTAYEQYF. CDR3 DNA: TGTGCCAGCAGCCTCGGGACAACAGCCTACGAGCAGTACTTC.

This clonotype was recorded at least ten times. The chain links TRBV3-1 to TRBJ2-3, with 7 bases matching TRBD1. V dropped 1 base and J dropped 8; count of bases not matched to a gene: 0. Germline lookup yields CDR1 LGHDT and CDR2 YNNKEL (reference sequence). The length of the CDR3 is 12 residues. This CDR3 is CASSQGDSTQYF. The CDR3 DNA follows: TGTGCCAGCAGCCAAGGGGACAGTACGCAGTATTTT.

This clonotype came up many times. V and J are TRBV2 and TRBJ1-5; D remains unclear. Trimming left V 5 bases short and J 1 base short, with 12 bases between. Germline lookup yields CDR1 SNHLY and CDR2 FYNNEI. This CDR3 comprises 15 residues. The CDR3 reads CASSSILGSNQPQHF. The CDR3 region has the DNA TGTGCCAGCAGTTCGATACTGGGGAGCAATCAGCCCCAGCATTTT.

To note about this clonotype: This may stem from a read error, because a much larger clone lies one nucleotide away. The J gene is TRBJ2-5, the V gene TRBV5-1; D is ambiguous. This CDR3 region has 12 residues. Germline V gene data show CDR1 as SGHRS and CDR2 as YFSETQ. V gave up 0 bases and J gave up 5 bases, with 5 bases separating them. The CDR3 sequence: CASSLACETQYF. The CDR3 DNA is TGCGCCAGCAGCTTGGCCTGCGAGACCCAGTACTTC.

This clonotype was seen repeatedly, ten times or more. V usage is TRBV3-1 and J usage is TRBJ1-5, with a possible D match to TRBD1 (5 bases). Trimming took off 6 bases at V and 3 bases at J, with 9 bases between the two ends. Germline V gives CDR1 LGHDT, CDR2 YNNKEL (reference sequence). CDR3 length equals 13 residues. CDR3 sequence: CASSRDPNQPQHF. The CDR3 DNA is TGTGCCAGCAGTCGGGACCCCAATCAGCCCCAGCATTTT.

This clonotype was observed at least ten times. The J gene is TRBJ1-4, the V gene TRBV15; no reliable D call. The ends were cut back, 2 bases at V and 8 bases at J, with 12 bases in the middle. Germline CDR1 and CDR2: LNHNV and YYDKDF (reference sequence). The CDR3 loop spans 14 amino acids. The CDR3: CATSRPGKPEKLFF. In DNA form, the CDR3 reads TGTGCCACCAGCAGACCAGGCAAACCAGAAAAACTGTTTTTT. Drawing the rest from reference TRBV15 and TRBJ1-4, the complete variable domain is DAMVIQNPRYQVTQFGKPVTLSCSQTLNHNVMYWYQQKSSQAPKLLFHYYDKDFNNEADTPDNFQSRRPNTSFCFLDIRSPGLGDTAMYLCATSRPGKPEKLFFGSGTQLSVL.

V is TRBV11-2 and J is TRBJ2-7; possibly TRBD1 for D (5 bases). From germline, CDR1 is SGHAT and CDR2 FQNNGV. The CDR3 extends over 14 amino acids. Trimming removed 2 bases at V and 2 bases at J, with 10 bases between. CDR3 nucleotide sequence: TGTGCCAGCAGCTTATTCGCAGGGACCTACGAGCAGTACTTC. Protein sequence: CASSLFAGTYEQYF.

This clonotype was observed many times. The chain recombines TRBV10-3 with TRBJ2-3, with 9 bases fitting TRBD2. This CDR3 spans 16 amino acids. Germline CDR1 ENHRY, CDR2 SYGVKD. V dropped 0 bases and J dropped 4; count of bases not matched to a gene: 5. CDR3 in amino acids: CAISESTSGGSDTQYF. The CDR3 DNA sequence: TGTGCCATCAGTGAGTCGACAAGCGGGGGGTCAGATACGCAGTATTTT.

This clonotype was seen only a few times. This chain uses TRBV20-1 with TRBJ2-1; D unresolved. CDR3 length: 13 amino acids. CDR1 and CDR2 from the germline V gene are DFQATT and SNEGSKA (reference sequence). V was clipped by 5 bases and J by 1 base, with 9 bases between them. CDR3 sequence (DNA): TGCAGTGCTGGACGGTCATCCTACAATGAGCAGTTCTTC. Translating gives CSAGRSSYNEQFF.

Many counts were recorded for this clonotype. This chain connects TRBV12-3 or TRBV12-4 to TRBJ2-3, with TRBD2 matching over 11 bases. The length of the CDR3 is 18 residues. Trimming at V came to 5 bases and at J to 1 base, leaving 11 bases not matched to a gene. The CDR3 sequence: CASSPAVAGGLGTDTQYF. CDR3 DNA sequence: TGTGCCAGCAGTCCTGCGGTAGCGGGGGGGCTGGGCACAGATACGCAGTATTTT.

This clonotype was counted at least ten times. The V call is TRBV5-8, the J call TRBJ1-2, with TRBD1 as a possible D gene (6 bases). This CDR3 spans 14 amino acids. Trimming left V 0 bases short and J 3 bases short, with 9 bases between. Germline V lookup: CDR1 SGHTS, CDR2 YDEGEE. CDR3 nucleotides: TGTGCCAGCAGCTTGGCGCCAGGGGACTATGGCTACACCTTC. Its translation: CASSLAPGDYGYTF.

This clonotype was counted ten times or more. This chain connects TRBV7-9 to TRBJ1-2; no firm D call. The CDR3 is 11 residues long. Between the trimmed V and J ends, which lost 11 bases and 3 bases, there was a span of 10 bases. Per germline, CDR1 SEHNR and CDR2 FQNEAQ (reference sequence). In DNA form, the CDR3 reads TGTGCCGGATACAGCGACTATGGCTACACCTTC. This sequence encodes CAGYSDYGYTF.

The chain is built from TRBV29-1 and TRBJ1-2; D remains ambiguous. Per the germline V gene, CDR1 is SQVTM and CDR2 is ANQGSEA. CDR3 size: 13 residues. Trimming removed 5 bases at V and 4 bases at J, with 14 bases between. The CDR3 DNA sequence: TGCAGCGTTCACCAGGATCTGCTCTATGGCTACACCTTC. The encoded protein is CSVHQDLLYGYTF.

The chain joins TRBV6-6 to TRBJ2-5; TRBD1 agrees at 8 bases. Germline V CDR1 and CDR2: MNHNY, SVGAGI (reference sequence). The junction had 7 bases not matched to a gene; V was cut back by 5 bases and J by 5 bases. The CDR3 has 14 amino acids. The CDR3 reads CASSGMDRAETQYF. For the CDR3, the DNA is TGTGCCAGCAGTGGAATGGACAGGGCGGAGACCCAGTACTTC.

At least ten counts were recorded for this clonotype. V gene TRBV6-1 combines with J gene TRBJ1-1, with D unresolved. The CDR3 has 14 amino acids. Trimming took 1 base from V and 4 from J, leaving 10 bases between them. Germline assignment: CDR1 MNHNS and CDR2 SASEGT. This CDR3 reads CASSEERPSTEAFF. CDR3 in DNA: TGTGCCAGCAGTGAAGAGAGGCCCAGCACTGAAGCTTTCTTT.

This clonotype occurred many times. The chain uses TRBV28 and TRBJ2-7, with D tentatively TRBD1 (6 bases). The V and J ends lost 5 bases and 1 base respectively, with 9 bases between them. Germline V gene data show CDR1 as MDHEN and CDR2 as SYDVKM. This CDR3 contains 13 residues. CDR3 in amino acids: CASSPGQSYEQYF. CDR3 DNA: TGTGCCAGCAGTCCAGGACAGTCCTACGAGCAGTACTTC. Complete variable domain (other parts from reference TRBV28 and TRBJ2-7): DVKVTQSSRYLVKRTGEKVFLECVQDMDHENMFWYRQDPGLGLRLIYFSYDVKMKEKGDIPEGYSVSREKKERFSLILESASTNQTSMYLCASSPGQSYEQYFGPGTRLTVT.

This clonotype showed up many times. J is TRBJ2-5 and V is TRBV2, with 9 positions matching TRBD1. CDR1 and CDR2 from the germline V gene are SNHLY and FYNNEI. This CDR3 spans 15 amino acids. Losses at the gene ends were 3 bases for V and 2 bases for J; bases not matched to a gene: 4. The CDR3: CASSEYRGPQETQYF. Written as DNA, the CDR3 is TGTGCCAGCAGTGAGTACAGGGGGCCACAAGAGACCCAGTACTTC.

This clonotype was detected ten times or more. V and J are TRBV27 and TRBJ1-1; 9 nucleotides line up with TRBD1. This CDR3 is 14 amino acids long. V lost 5 bases and J lost 5; bases outside the gene matches: 6. Germline lookup yields CDR1 MNHEY and CDR2 SMNVEV (reference sequence). The CDR3 region is CASSMTGGFTEAFF. CDR3 bases: TGTGCCAGCAGTATGACAGGGGGATTTACTGAAGCTTTCTTT.

This clonotype has at least ten counts. The gene calls are TRBV20-1 and TRBJ2-3, with D tentatively TRBD1 or TRBD2 (5 bases each). From germline, CDR1 is DFQATT and CDR2 SNEGSKA (reference sequence). V was pared by 0 bases and J by 1 base, with 11 bases between. This CDR3 is 15 amino acids long. The CDR3 reads CSARDEGLGTDTQYF. CDR3 DNA sequence: TGCAGTGCTAGAGATGAGGGGTTAGGCACAGATACGCAGTATTTT.